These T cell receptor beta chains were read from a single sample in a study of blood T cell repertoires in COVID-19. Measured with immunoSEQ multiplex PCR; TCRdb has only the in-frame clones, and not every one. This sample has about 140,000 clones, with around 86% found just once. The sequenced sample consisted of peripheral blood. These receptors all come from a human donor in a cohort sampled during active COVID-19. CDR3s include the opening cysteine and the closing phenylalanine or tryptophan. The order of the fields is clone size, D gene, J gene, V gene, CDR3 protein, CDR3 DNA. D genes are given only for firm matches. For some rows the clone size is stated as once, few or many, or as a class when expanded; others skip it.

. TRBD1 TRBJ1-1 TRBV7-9 CASSARQGGGLRTEAFF TGTGCCAGCAGCGCCCGACAGGGAGGAGGGTTGCGCACTGAAGCTTTCTTT
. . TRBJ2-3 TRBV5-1 CASRRQYTDTQYF TGCGCCAGCAGGAGGCAGTACACAGATACGCAGTATTTT
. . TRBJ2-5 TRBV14 CASSQWRSGFQETQYF TGTGCCAGCAGCCAATGGAGGAGCGGTTTCCAAGAGACCCAGTACTTC
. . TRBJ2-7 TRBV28 CASSLRGSIPYEQYF TGTGCCAGCAGTTTACGGGGTAGTATTCCCTACGAGCAGTACTTC
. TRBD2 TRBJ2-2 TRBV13 CASSLGPGLATGELFF TGTGCCAGCAGCTTAGGCCCGGGACTAGCAACCGGGGAGCTGTTTTTT
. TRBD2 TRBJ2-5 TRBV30 CAWSPRTSGGLGTQYF TGTGCCTGGAGTCCCCGAACTAGCGGGGGTTTAGGGACCCAGTACTTC
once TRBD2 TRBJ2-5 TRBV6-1 CASSDTLRTSRVETQYF TGTGCCAGCAGTGATACCCTTCGGACTAGTCGAGTCGAGACCCAGTACTTC
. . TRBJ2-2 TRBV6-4 CASSIGGTGELFF TGTGCCAGCAGTATCGGGGGCACCGGGGAGCTGTTTTTT
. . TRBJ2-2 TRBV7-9 CASSQVQVNTGELFF TGTGCCAGCAGCCAAGTGCAGGTCAACACCGGGGAGCTGTTTTTT
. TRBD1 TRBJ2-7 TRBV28 CASSFPGQVLTYEQYF TGTGCCAGCAGTTTCCCGGGACAGGTTCTGACCTACGAGCAGTACTTC
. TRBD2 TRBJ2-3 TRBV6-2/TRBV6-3 CASSHGTSGGPDTQYF TGTGCCAGCAGCCACGGGACTAGCGGGGGACCAGATACGCAGTATTTT
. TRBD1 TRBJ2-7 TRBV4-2 CASSQGETGAPYEQYF TGTGCCAGCAGCCAAGGTGAAACAGGGGCACCCTACGAGCAGTACTTC
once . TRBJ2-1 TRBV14 CASSQVRGGEQFF TGTGCCAGCAGCCAAGTCCGGGGAGGTGAGCAGTTCTTC
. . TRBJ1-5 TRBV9 CASSAHGGNNQPQHF TGTGCCAGCAGCGCCCATGGAGGGAACAATCAGCCCCAGCATTTT
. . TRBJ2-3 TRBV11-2 CASSLAPGTDTQYF TGTGCCAGCAGCTTAGCCCCTGGCACAGATACGCAGTATTTT
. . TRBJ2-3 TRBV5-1 CASSSDSAVGTDTQYF TGCGCCAGCAGCTCCGACTCCGCCGTCGGCACAGATACGCAGTATTTT
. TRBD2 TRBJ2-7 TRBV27 CASRFRTSGSSYEQYF TGTGCCAGCAGATTCCGGACTAGCGGGAGCTCCTACGAGCAGTACTTC
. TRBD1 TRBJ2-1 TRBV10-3 CAISLQGSYNEQFF TGTGCCATCAGTCTACAGGGGTCCTACAATGAGCAGTTCTTC
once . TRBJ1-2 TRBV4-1 CASSPGVDYGYTF TGCGCCAGCAGCCCAGGGGTGGACTATGGCTACACCTTC
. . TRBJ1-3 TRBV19 CASSSRSSGNTIYF TGTGCCAGTAGCAGTAGGAGCTCTGGAAACACCATATATTTT
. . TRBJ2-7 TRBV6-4 CASSDSIIPRPADYEQYF TGTGCCAGCAGTGACTCGATTATACCGAGGCCAGCAGACTACGAGCAGTACTTC
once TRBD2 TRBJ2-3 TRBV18 CASSPGLAGTDTQYF TGTGCCAGCTCACCGGGACTAGCGGGCACAGATACGCAGTATTTT
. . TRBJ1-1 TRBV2 CASSQDPTGNTEAFF TGTGCCAGCAGTCAGGACCCGACAGGGAACACTGAAGCTTTCTTT
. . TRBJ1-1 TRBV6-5 CASSYGYEGTEAFF TGTGCCAGCAGTTACGGATACGAGGGCACTGAAGCTTTCTTT
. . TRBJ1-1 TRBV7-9 CASRDQGTEAFF TGTGCCAGCAGGGACCAGGGGACTGAAGCTTTCTTT
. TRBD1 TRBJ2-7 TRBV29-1 CSVWDRVGSYEQYF TGCAGCGTGTGGGACAGGGTGGGATCCTACGAGCAGTACTTC
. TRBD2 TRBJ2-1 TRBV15 CATSRDRTSGDEQFF TGTGCCACCAGCAGAGATCGGACTAGCGGGGATGAGCAGTTCTTC
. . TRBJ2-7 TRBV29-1 CSVYWQGQAEQYF TGCAGCGTTTATTGGCAGGGGCAGGCCGAGCAGTACTTC
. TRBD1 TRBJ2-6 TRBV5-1 CASSLARYRGRGANVLTF TGCGCCAGCAGCTTGGCTCGCTACAGGGGGCGAGGGGCCAACGTCCTGACTTTC
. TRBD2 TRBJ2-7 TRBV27 CASSPSGGNF TGTGCCAGCAGTCCCTCGGGGGGGAACTTC
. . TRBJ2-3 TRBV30 CAWSKNRLTDTQYF TGTGCCTGGAGTAAGAACAGGTTGACAGATACGCAGTATTTT
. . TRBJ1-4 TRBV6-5 CASKDIRGEKLFF TGTGCCAGCAAGGACATAAGGGGGGAAAAACTGTTTTTT
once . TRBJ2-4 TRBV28 CASSKAGWGIQYF TGTGCCAGCAGCAAGGCGGGGTGGGGCATTCAGTACTTC
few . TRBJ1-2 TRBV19 CASSRQAPYGYTF TGTGCCAGTAGCCGACAGGCTCCCTATGGCTACACCTTC
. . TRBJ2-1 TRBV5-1 CASSFYEGDEQFF TGCGCCAGCAGCTTTTACGAGGGCGATGAGCAGTTCTTC
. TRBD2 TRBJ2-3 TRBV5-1 CASRRGAGGTDTQYF TGCGCCAGCAGGCGGGGGGCCGGAGGGACAGATACGCAGTATTTT
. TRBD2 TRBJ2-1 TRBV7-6 CASSPRLAGQYNEQFF TGTGCCAGCAGCCCCCGACTAGCGGGACAGTACAATGAGCAGTTCTTC
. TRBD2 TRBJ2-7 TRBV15 CATSRDRSGGWEQYF TGTGCCACCAGCAGAGATAGATCGGGAGGTTGGGAGCAGTACTTC
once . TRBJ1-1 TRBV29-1 CSSRQTNTEAFF TGCAGCAGCCGACAGACGAACACTGAAGCTTTCTTT
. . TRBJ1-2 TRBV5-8 CASSAWGGTDGYTF TGTGCCAGCAGCGCCTGGGGGGGGACGGATGGCTACACCTTC
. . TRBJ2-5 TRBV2 CASSRESGDGETQYF TGTGCCAGCAGTCGGGAATCGGGAGATGGGGAGACCCAGTACTTC
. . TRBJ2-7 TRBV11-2 CASSPSPSEQYF TGTGCCAGCAGCCCTAGTCCCTCCGAGCAGTACTTC
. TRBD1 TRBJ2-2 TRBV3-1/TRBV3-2 CASSQDQEGGVNTGELFF TGTGCCAGCAGCCAAGATCAGGAAGGGGGCGTCAACACCGGGGAGCTGTTTTTT
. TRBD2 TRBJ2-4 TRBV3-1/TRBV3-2 CASSQVLAGSKNIQYF TGTGCCAGCAGCCAAGTATTAGCGGGATCGAAAAACATTCAGTACTTC
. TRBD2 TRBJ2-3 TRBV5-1 CASTLTSGGRTDTQYF TGCGCCAGCACCCTGACTAGCGGGGGGCGCACAGATACGCAGTATTTT
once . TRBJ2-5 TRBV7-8 CASSPFRDQETQYF TGTGCCAGCAGCCCATTCCGGGACCAAGAGACCCAGTACTTC
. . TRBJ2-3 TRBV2 CASNYGAATSTDTQYF TGTGCCAGCAACTATGGGGCAGCCACTAGCACAGATACGCAGTATTTT
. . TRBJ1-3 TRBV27 CASSSLGPGGNTIYF TGTGCCAGCAGTTCCTTAGGCCCCGGGGGAAACACCATATATTTT
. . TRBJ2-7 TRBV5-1 CASSSLSSQIASYEQYF TGCGCCAGCAGCTCTTTATCTAGTCAGATCGCATCCTACGAGCAGTACTTC
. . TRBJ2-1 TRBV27 CASSLVGRGNEQFF TGTGCCAGCAGTTTAGTAGGCAGGGGTAATGAGCAGTTCTTC
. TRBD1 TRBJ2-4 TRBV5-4 CASSSRDRGGRDIQYF TGTGCCAGCAGCTCCCGAGACAGGGGTGGACGGGACATTCAGTACTTC